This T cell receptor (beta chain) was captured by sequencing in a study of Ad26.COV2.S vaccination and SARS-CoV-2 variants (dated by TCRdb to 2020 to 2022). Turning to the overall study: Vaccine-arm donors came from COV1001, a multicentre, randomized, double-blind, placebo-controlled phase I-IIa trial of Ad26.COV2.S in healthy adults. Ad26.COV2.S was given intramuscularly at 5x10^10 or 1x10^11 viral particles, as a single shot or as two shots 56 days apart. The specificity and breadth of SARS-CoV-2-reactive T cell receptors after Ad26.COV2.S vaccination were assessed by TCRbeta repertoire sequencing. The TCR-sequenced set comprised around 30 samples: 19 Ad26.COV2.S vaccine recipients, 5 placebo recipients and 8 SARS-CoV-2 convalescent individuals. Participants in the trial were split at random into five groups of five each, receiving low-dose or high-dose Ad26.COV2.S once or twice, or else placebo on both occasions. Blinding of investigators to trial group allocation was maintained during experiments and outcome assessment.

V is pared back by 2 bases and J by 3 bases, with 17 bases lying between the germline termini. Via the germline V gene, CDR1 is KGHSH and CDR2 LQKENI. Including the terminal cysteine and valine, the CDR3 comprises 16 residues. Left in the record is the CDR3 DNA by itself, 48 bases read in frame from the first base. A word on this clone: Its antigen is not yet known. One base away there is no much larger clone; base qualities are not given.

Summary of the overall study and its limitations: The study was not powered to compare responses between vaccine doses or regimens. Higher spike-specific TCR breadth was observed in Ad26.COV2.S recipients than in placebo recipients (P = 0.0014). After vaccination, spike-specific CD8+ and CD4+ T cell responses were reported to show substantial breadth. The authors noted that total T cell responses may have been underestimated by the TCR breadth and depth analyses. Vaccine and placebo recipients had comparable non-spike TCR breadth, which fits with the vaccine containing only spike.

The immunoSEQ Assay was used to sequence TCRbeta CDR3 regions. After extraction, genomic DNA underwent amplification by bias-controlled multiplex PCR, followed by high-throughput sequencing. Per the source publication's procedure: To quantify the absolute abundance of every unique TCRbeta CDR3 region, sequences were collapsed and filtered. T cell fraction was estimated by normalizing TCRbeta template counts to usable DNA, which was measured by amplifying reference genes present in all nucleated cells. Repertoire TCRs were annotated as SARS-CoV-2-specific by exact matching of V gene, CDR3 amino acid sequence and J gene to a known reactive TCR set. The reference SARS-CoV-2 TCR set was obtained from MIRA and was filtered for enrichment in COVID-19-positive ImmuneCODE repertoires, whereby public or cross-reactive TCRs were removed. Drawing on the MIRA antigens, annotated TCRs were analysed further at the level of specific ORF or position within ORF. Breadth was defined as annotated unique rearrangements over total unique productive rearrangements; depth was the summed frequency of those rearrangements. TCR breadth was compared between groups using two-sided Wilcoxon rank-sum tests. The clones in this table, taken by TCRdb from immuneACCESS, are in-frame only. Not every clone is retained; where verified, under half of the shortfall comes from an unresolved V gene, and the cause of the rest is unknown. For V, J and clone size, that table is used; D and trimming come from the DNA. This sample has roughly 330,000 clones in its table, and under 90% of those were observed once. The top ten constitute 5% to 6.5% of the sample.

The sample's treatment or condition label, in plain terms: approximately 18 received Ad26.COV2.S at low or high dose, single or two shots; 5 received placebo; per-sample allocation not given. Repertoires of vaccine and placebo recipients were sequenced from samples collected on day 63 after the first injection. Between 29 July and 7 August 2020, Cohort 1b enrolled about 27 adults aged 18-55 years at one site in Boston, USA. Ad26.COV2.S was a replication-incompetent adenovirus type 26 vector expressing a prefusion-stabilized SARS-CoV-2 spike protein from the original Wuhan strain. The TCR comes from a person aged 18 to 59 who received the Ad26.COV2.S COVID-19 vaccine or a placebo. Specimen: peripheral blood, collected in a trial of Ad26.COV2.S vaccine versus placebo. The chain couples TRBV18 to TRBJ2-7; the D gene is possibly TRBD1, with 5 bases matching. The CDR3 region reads CASSPESRVLFYEQYV. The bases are TGTGCCAGCTCACCAGAATCCAGGGTGTTATTCTACGAGCAGTACGTC.